These T cell receptor beta chains were read from a single sample in a study of regulatory T cells in long-lasting Graves disease. TCRdb processed the multiplex PCR reads anew with MiXCR; each CDR3 protein has one entry. Of almost 350,000 distinct CDR3 sequences in the sample, around 20% are singletons; the top ten hold less than 35%. The sample consisted of peripheral blood mononuclear cells (PBMCs), taken when the disease was refractory, from a patient treated with antithyroid drugs. The receptors stem from a female donor with Graves disease. Each CDR3 is given with its conserved first and last residue. Fields, in order: J gene, clone size, V gene, D gene, CDR3 protein, CDR3 DNA. The D gene is left open where the match is weak. Clone size is not always given. Where it is, it says once, few, many or a class for expanded clones.

J gene: TRBJ1-1; clone size: few; V gene: TRBV10-3; D gene: TRBD1; CDR3 protein: CAISESGGADEAFF; CDR3 DNA: TGTGCCATCAGTGAGTCAGGGGGCGCGGATGAAGCTTTCTTT
J gene: TRBJ1-3; clone size: few; V gene: TRBV20-1; D gene: NA; CDR3 protein: CSAWEYGTTSGNTIYF; CDR3 DNA: TGCAGTGCTTGGGAATACGGGACAACCTCTGGAAACACCATATATTTT
J gene: TRBJ2-2; clone size: few; V gene: TRBV11-2; D gene: NA; CDR3 protein: CASSFYGVTGTTNTGELFF; CDR3 DNA: TGTGCCAGCAGCTTCTATGGCGTAACCGGGACAACGAACACCGGGGAGCTGTTTTTT
J gene: TRBJ1-1; clone size: NA; V gene: TRBV4-1; D gene: NA; CDR3 protein: CASSLLGGTGNAWNTEAFF; CDR3 DNA: TGCGCCAGCAGCCTCCTCGGAGGGACCGGCAACGCCTGGAACACTGAAGCTTTCTTT
J gene: TRBJ1-5; clone size: NA; V gene: TRBV12-3/TRBV12-4; D gene: NA; CDR3 protein: CASSCRGGDAPQHF; CDR3 DNA: TGTGCCAGCAGTTGTAGGGGAGGGGATGCGCCCCAGCATTTT
J gene: TRBJ2-5; clone size: NA; V gene: TRBV30; D gene: TRBD2; CDR3 protein: CAWSVLAGGLETQYF; CDR3 DNA: TGTGCCTGGAGTGTACTAGCGGGGGGGCTTGAGACCCAGTACTTC
J gene: TRBJ2-2; clone size: many; V gene: TRBV11-2; D gene: NA; CDR3 protein: CASSLCRTGELFF; CDR3 DNA: TGTGCCAGCAGCTTATGTAGGACCGGGGAGCTGTTTTTT
J gene: TRBJ2-5; clone size: many; V gene: TRBV19; D gene: TRBD1; CDR3 protein: CASSMTGEETQYF; CDR3 DNA: TGTGCCAGTAGTATGACAGGGGAAGAGACCCAGTACTTC
J gene: TRBJ2-7; clone size: many; V gene: TRBV11-2; D gene: NA; CDR3 protein: CASSGLRSYEQYF; CDR3 DNA: TGTGCCAGCAGCGGCCTAAGGAGTTACGAGCAGTACTTC
J gene: TRBJ1-6; clone size: many; V gene: TRBV11-2; D gene: NA; CDR3 protein: CASSLRDSPLHF; CDR3 DNA: TGTGCCAGCAGCTTAAGGGATTCACCCCTCCACTTT
J gene: TRBJ2-5; clone size: many; V gene: TRBV3-1; D gene: NA; CDR3 protein: CASSQGPTREKAETQYF; CDR3 DNA: TGTGCCAGCAGCCAAGGGCCGACGAGGGAGAAGGCGGAGACCCAGTACTTC
J gene: TRBJ2-7; clone size: many; V gene: TRBV20-1; D gene: NA; CDR3 protein: CSARERDNEQYF; CDR3 DNA: TGCAGTGCTAGAGAGCGGGACAATGAGCAGTACTTC
J gene: TRBJ2-7; clone size: many; V gene: TRBV27; D gene: NA; CDR3 protein: CASSPRRFSSYEQYF; CDR3 DNA: TGTGCCAGCAGTCCCCGCCGCTTCAGCTCCTACGAGCAGTACTTC
J gene: TRBJ1-4; clone size: NA; V gene: TRBV4-3; D gene: NA; CDR3 protein: CASSQVLGSREKLFF; CDR3 DNA: TGCGCCAGCAGCCAAGTCCTGGGGAGTAGGGAAAAACTGTTTTTT
J gene: TRBJ1-2; clone size: many; V gene: TRBV6-1; D gene: NA; CDR3 protein: CASSPEGGYYGYTF; CDR3 DNA: TGTGCCAGCTCCCCCGAGGGCGGGTACTATGGCTACACCTTC
J gene: TRBJ1-3; clone size: many; V gene: TRBV7-9; D gene: TRBD1; CDR3 protein: CASGTGGSGNTIYF; CDR3 DNA: TGTGCCTCCGGGACAGGGGGCTCTGGAAACACCATATATTTT